These 10 T cell receptor beta chains came from one sample sequenced in a study of OX40 agonist ivuxolimab in advanced cancers. The library was made by the immunoSEQ multiplex PCR assay. TCRdb obtained this table from immuneACCESS and retained in-frame rearrangements with V and J assigned. These tables miss some clones; where compared with another copy, unresolved V genes account for less than half of the shortfall, and the remainder is unexplained. The sample data list approximately 78,000 clones, and roughly 83% of these were observed just once. Clones ranked in the top ten supply about 6.9% of the sample. The sequencing here drew on CD4+ or CD8+ T cells sorted from blood, taken in a trial of the OX40 agonist ivuxolimab. The receptors come from an adult with an advanced solid tumor such as melanoma, head and neck, liver or kidney cancer.

The CDR3 spells CASTHQRQPQHF. Written as DNA, the CDR3 is TGTGCCAGCACCCACCAGAGGCAGCCCCAGCATTTT. V gene TRBV6-5 combines with J gene TRBJ1-5, with D unclear. The ends were cut back, 7 bases at V and 7 bases at J, with 11 bases in the middle. Per germline, CDR1 MNHEY and CDR2 SVGAGI. CDR3 length equals 12 residues.

J is TRBJ1-1 and V is TRBV11-3; D unclear. Trimming left V 5 bases short and J 1 base short, with 8 bases between. This CDR3 is built from 13 residues. Germline CDR1 is SGHNT and CDR2 is YENEEA. CDR3 protein: CASSLTQNTEAFF. In DNA, the CDR3 is TGTGCCAGCAGCCTAACTCAGAACACTGAAGCTTTCTTT.

This clone is classed as medium-sized. Here the CDR3 reads CASSGDWQETQYF. CDR3 nucleotides: TGTGCCAGCAGCGGGGACTGGCAAGAGACCCAGTACTTC. This chain uses TRBV13 with TRBJ2-5; TRBD2 is a possible D gene (6 bases). Trimming took 5 bases from V and 2 from J, leaving 9 bases between them. The CDR3 extends over 13 amino acids. Germline V lookup: CDR1 PRHDT, CDR2 FYEKMQ (reference sequence).

CDR3 sequence (DNA): TGTGCCAGCAGCCCCGGGACTAGCGGACACACCGGGGAGCTGTTTTTT. Protein product: CASSPGTSGHTGELFF. The V call is TRBV7-6, the J call TRBJ2-2; 11 positions agree with TRBD2. CDR1 and CDR2 from the germline V gene are SGHVS and FNYEAQ. V was clipped by 5 bases and J by 3 bases; unmatched bases: 5. This CDR3 has 16 residues.

The gene calls are TRBV29-1 and TRBJ1-2; D is perhaps TRBD1 (5 bases). Germline V CDR1 and CDR2: SQVTM, ANQGSEA. V lost 3 bases and J lost 6, with 11 bases in between. The CDR3 is made up of 12 amino acids. The CDR3 here is CSVEGESHGYTF. CDR3 bases: TGCAGCGTTGAGGGGGAATCCCATGGCTACACCTTC.

This rearrangement joins TRBV7-9 to TRBJ1-1; D remains unclear. The germline V and J ends were trimmed by 7 bases and 1 base, with 10 bases remaining between them. This CDR3 is 13 amino acids long. Germline V gene lookup returns CDR1 SEHNR and CDR2 FQNEAQ (reference sequence). The CDR3 spells CASTRAENTEAFF. The DNA of the CDR3 is TGTGCCAGCACGAGGGCGGAGAACACTGAAGCTTTCTTT.

The chain is built from TRBV7-2 and TRBJ2-2; D gene ambiguous. V was shortened by 1 base and J by 6 bases, with 15 bases between the two germline ends. The CDR3 contains 16 residues. Germline V gene data show CDR1 as SGHTA and CDR2 as FQGNSA. This CDR3 reads CASSLGWSRGAGELFF. The DNA for the CDR3 is TGTGCCAGCAGCTTAGGATGGTCCCGCGGAGCCGGGGAGCTGTTTTTT.

This chain joins TRBV19 and TRBJ1-5; D is perhaps TRBD1 (6 bases). The ends were cut back, 7 bases at V and 4 bases at J, with 26 bases in the middle. The CDR3 covers 18 residues. CDR1 is LNHDA, CDR2 SQIVND, per germline (reference sequence). CDR3 amino acids: CASISIRGGAGLNQPQHF. The CDR3 coding sequence is TGTGCCAGTATCTCGATACGGGGGGGCGCCGGTCTTAATCAGCCCCAGCATTTT.

This clone has only a few counts. The chain has TRBV5-1 and TRBJ1-2; the match to TRBD1 covers 8 bases. V was clipped by 2 bases and J by 6 bases; unmatched bases: 6. Germline V gene data show CDR1 as SGHRS and CDR2 as YFSETQ. The CDR3 runs to 14 residues. CDR3: CASSFTGGEHGYTF. CDR3 bases: TGCGCCAGCAGCTTTACAGGGGGGGAGCATGGCTACACCTTC.

Note on this clone: Other DNA sequences from this sample encode an identical CDR3 as well. V usage is TRBV27 and J usage is TRBJ2-7, with D possibly TRBD1 on 6 matching bases. CDR3 length equals 18 residues. Germline V lookup: CDR1 MNHEY, CDR2 SMNVEV (reference sequence). Trimming stripped 5 bases from V and 0 bases from J, with 23 bases between. The CDR3 DNA reads TGTGCCAGCAGTCCATTGGGCCACGACAGGTGGATCTCCTACGAGCAGTACTTC. Translating gives CASSPLGHDRWISYEQYF.